A single sample is the source of the 18 T cell receptor beta chains below, sequenced in a study of cytomegalovirus exposure and HLA in healthy donors (dated by TCRdb to about 2017). The protocol used for the library was the immunoSEQ multiplex PCR assay. A mixture of 60 forward primers for TCR Vbeta segments and 13 reverse primers for TCR Jbeta segments was used in the multiplex PCR. TCRdb carries this immuneACCESS record with in-frame sequences only. Its versions omit some clonotypes, under half of them owing to an unresolved V gene in the studies checked, with the rest unexplained. This sample lists around 95,000 clones; around 74% were detected once. The top ten clonotypes cover about 9.4% of the sample. The sample was PBMCs. These receptors were obtained from a man in his thirties or forties in good health and CMV-seropositive.

The V and J genes are TRBV6-6 and TRBJ1-4; TRBD1 is a possible D gene (5 bases). Per germline, CDR1 MNHNY and CDR2 SVGAGI (reference sequence). This CDR3 comprises 14 residues. Trimming removed 8 bases at V and 7 bases at J, with 17 bases between. CDR3 amino acids: CASRSGGRSEKLFF. The CDR3, as DNA: TGTGCCAGCCGTTCCGGGGGGAGAAGTGAAAAACTGTTTTTT.

The J gene is TRBJ2-5, the V gene TRBV7-6; 9 positions match TRBD1. The end of the DNA is better explained by TRBJ2-7, so the J call may be wrong. CDR3 length equals 19 residues. The V gene's germline CDR1 is SGHVS and CDR2 FNYEAQ. In DNA, the CDR3 is TGTGCCAGCAGCTTAGGGCCCTGGACAGGGGACCAAAGCTCCTACGAGCAGTACTTC. The encoded protein is CASSLGPWTGDQSSYEQYF.

The chain has TRBV6-6 and TRBJ1-6; no clear D. The CDR3 runs 16 residues. Looked up from germline, CDR1 is MNHNY and CDR2 is SVGAGI (reference sequence). The V gene lost 8 bases and the J gene lost 9 bases, with 23 bases spanning the gap. The CDR3 DNA reads TGTGCCAGCCGGAAGGGTACGACTATGATAGGTTCACCCCTCCACTTT. The encoded protein is CASRKGTTMIGSPLHF.

This sequence joins TRBV6-4 and TRBJ2-2; 11 nucleotides line up with TRBD2. Trimming removed 2 bases from V and 7 bases from J; junction bases left unmatched: 15. Germline lookup yields CDR1 MRHNA and CDR2 SNTAGT. The CDR3 consists of 19 residues. The CDR3: CASSDQNTVAGGPVGELFF. CDR3 bases: TGTGCCAGCAGTGACCAAAACACGGTAGCGGGGGGGCCGGTCGGGGAGCTGTTTTTT.

V usage is TRBV6-5 and J usage is TRBJ1-4; D unresolved. With 6 bases removed from V and 4 bases from J, the gap between germline ends came to 12 bases. This CDR3 has 14 residues. Germline CDR1 reads MNHEY; CDR2 reads SVGAGI. Written as DNA, the CDR3 is TGTGCCAGCAGCCGCACGGGAATTAATGAAAAACTGTTTTTT. Its protein product is CASSRTGINEKLFF.

The V and J genes are TRBV7-2 and TRBJ2-7, with 8 bases lining up with TRBD1. V was pared by 1 base and J by 6 bases, with 8 bases of the junction left unmatched. Germline V gene lookup returns CDR1 SGHTA and CDR2 FQGNSA. This CDR3 contains 15 residues. The CDR3 region is CASSLGTGPSREQYF. The CDR3 region has the DNA TGTGCCAGCAGCTTAGGGACAGGGCCCTCCCGCGAGCAGTACTTC.

The chain couples TRBV2 to TRBJ2-7; TRBD2 agrees at 14 bases. The CDR3 contains 14 residues. In germline, CDR1 is SNHLY, CDR2 FYNNEI. V gave up 5 bases and J gave up 7 bases; unmatched junction bases: 4. The DNA for the CDR3 is TGTGCCAGCAGTTTGGGACTAGCGGGGGTGGAGCAGTACTTC. Translating it yields CASSLGLAGVEQYF.

This chain joins TRBV7-3 and TRBJ2-3, with D perhaps TRBD2 (6 bases). The V gene lost 3 bases and the J gene lost 5 bases, with 9 bases spanning the gap. In germline, CDR1 is SGHTA, CDR2 FQGTGA. The length of the CDR3 is 13 residues. The CDR3 sequence is CASSFAGGDTQYF. In DNA form, the CDR3 reads TGTGCCAGCAGCTTTGCCGGGGGAGATACGCAGTATTTT.

V is TRBV9 and J is TRBJ2-2; 7 nucleotides agree with TRBD2. V trimming: 3 bases; J trimming: 2 bases; junction bases outside the gene matches: 4. CDR1 SGDLS and CDR2 YYNGEE come from the germline V gene. The CDR3 has 15 amino acids. CDR3 protein: CASSAGLGNTGELFF. Written as DNA, the CDR3 is TGTGCCAGCAGCGCCGGACTAGGAAACACCGGGGAGCTGTTTTTT.

This clone was detected only a few times. J is TRBJ1-1 and V is TRBV7-9; TRBD1 might be the D (5 bases). The CDR3 is made up of 17 amino acids. V was trimmed by 3 bases and J by 4 bases, leaving 21 bases between them. From germline, CDR1 is SEHNR and CDR2 FQNEAQ (reference sequence). The DNA for the CDR3 is TGTGCCAGCAGCTTTGTTTCTCTATCCTCGGGGGGCACTGAAGCTTTCTTT. Its protein is CASSFVSLSSGGTEAFF.

The chain joins TRBV9 to TRBJ2-1; D not resolved. Trimming pared 3 bases from V and 0 bases from J, leaving 10 bases between. CDR1 is SGDLS, CDR2 YYNGEE, per germline. This CDR3 is 15 amino acids long. CDR3 sequence: CASSELQSSYNEQFF. CDR3 DNA sequence: TGTGCCAGCAGCGAACTTCAAAGCTCCTACAATGAGCAGTTCTTC.

The chain recombines TRBV28 with TRBJ2-6; TRBD1 matches at 9 bases. Germline CDR1 reads MDHEN; CDR2 reads SYDVKM. CDR3 length equals 16 residues. V dropped 6 bases and J dropped 4; count of bases not matched to a gene: 7. As DNA, the CDR3 is TGTGCCAGCAGCGGAAGGACAGGGGACGGGGCCAACGTCCTGACTTTC. It encodes CASSGRTGDGANVLTF.

This rearrangement joins TRBV7-6 to TRBJ2-7, with 9 positions matching TRBD1. J was trimmed by 6 bases and V by 4 bases; bases with no gene match: 10. The CDR3 contains 15 residues. CDR1 SGHVS and CDR2 FNYEAQ come from the germline V gene. The CDR3 loop is CASSSHAGTGLEQYF. CDR3 coding DNA: TGTGCCAGCAGCTCGCATGCCGGGACAGGGCTCGAGCAGTACTTC.

The chain combines TRBV27 with TRBJ2-7, with D possibly being TRBD2 (7 bases). The V gene's germline CDR1 is MNHEY and CDR2 SMNVEV (reference sequence). CDR3 length: 14 amino acids. V lost 11 bases and J lost 6, with 23 bases in between. The CDR3 DNA reads as TGTGCCTCGGGGTCGGGGGGCCTAGAGATCGAGCAGTACTTC. It specifies CASGSGGLEIEQYF.

The chain joins TRBV4-2 to TRBJ2-5, with TRBD2 as a possible D gene (6 bases). V shed 1 base and J shed 3 bases, with 6 bases lying between them. The CDR3 length is 13 residues. The germline gives CDR1 LGHNA, CDR2 YNFKEQ. The DNA of the CDR3 is TGTGCCAGCAGCCAAGGGAGGGAAGAGACCCAGTACTTC. Residues: CASSQGREETQYF.

This clone was seen a single time. The V call is TRBV2, the J call TRBJ2-5, with D perhaps TRBD1 (6 bases). Germline CDR1 SNHLY, CDR2 FYNNEI. This CDR3 comprises 13 residues. V was cut by 5 bases and J by 7 bases, with 14 bases left in between. The CDR3 nucleotides read TGTGCCAGCAGTCCGGACAGTCCTGGGACCCAGTACTTC. Protein product: CASSPDSPGTQYF.

The chain is built from TRBV6-5 and TRBJ1-2; D uncertain. The V and J ends lost 7 bases and 4 bases respectively, with 16 bases between them. The CDR3 consists of 14 residues. Germline CDR1 MNHEY, CDR2 SVGAGI. DNA of the CDR3: TGTGCCAGCACCTACGATCGGGGTAGCTATGGCTACACCTTC. Translated, it gives CASTYDRGSYGYTF.

The chain links TRBV6-9 to TRBJ2-7; the D gene is possibly TRBD2 (5 bases). V was trimmed by 5 bases and J by 5 bases, leaving 31 bases between them. Germline V lookup: CDR1 MNHGY, CDR2 SVAAGI. This CDR3 is 19 amino acids long. The CDR3 DNA follows: TGTGCCAGCAGTCTCCGCCTGGAGGACGGGCGCCTATACTTCCACGAGCAGTACTTC. Protein product: CASSLRLEDGRLYFHEQYF.